This T cell receptor (beta chain) was sequenced in a study of siplizumab effects on memory and regulatory T cells. Comments on this clone: The antigen is undetermined.

The V segment lost 5 bases and the J segment 4 bases; nucleotides outside the gene matches: 2. CDR3 length: 14 residues. CDR1 is SNHLY, CDR2 FYNNEI, per germline. A 37°C coculture lasting less than 7 days was applied to the mixed lymphocyte reaction cells. Notes on the study in general: Unstimulated subsets accounted for the mapping of only a minor share of the clones that were alloreactive. The average Treg-derived proportion among mappable alloreactive CD4+ clones was 65% to 80% with siplizumab versus 25% to 30% in controls. The study found that siplizumab significantly reduced alloreactive sequences traceable to unstimulated CD4+ memory cells.

Assays captured 85,000 to 100,000 TCR templates per sample. The method was immunoSEQ multiplex PCR; TCRdb's version includes in-frame clones alone and lacks a portion of them. Of roughly 14,000 clones listed, roughly 50% are singletons. Sequenced material: CFSE-low (dividing) CD4+ T cells sorted from an allogeneic mixed lymphocyte reaction. The TCR was taken from a human donor in good health; the cells came from an allogeneic mixed lymphocyte reaction. This rearrangement joins TRBV2 to TRBJ2-7; 13 bases match TRBD2. The CDR3, as DNA: TGTGCCAGCAGTTGGACTAGCGGGAGTTACGAGCAGTACTTC. It specifies CASSWTSGSYEQYF.